The 14 T cell receptor beta chains listed next were all sequenced from one sample in a study of blood T cell repertoires in COVID-19. The table came from immunoSEQ multiplex PCR; TCRdb's copy has only in-frame clones and leaves some out. The data contain approximately 300,000 clones, approximately 92% of them seen just once; the ten biggest clones take up about 7%. Source material: peripheral blood. These receptors were taken from a woman aged 30 to 39 with COVID-19, enrolled during active disease.

This clone occurred a few times. The chain has TRBV30 and TRBJ2-5, with a weak D call TRBD2 (6 bases). The V and J ends lost 0 bases and 4 bases respectively, with 12 bases between them. CDR1 and CDR2 from the germline V gene are GTSNPN and SVGIG (reference sequence). The length of the CDR3 is 14 residues. CDR3 protein: CAWSVSFGGETQYF. The CDR3, as DNA: TGTGCCTGGAGTGTGTCCTTCGGGGGAGAGACCCAGTACTTC.

This rearrangement joins TRBV28 to TRBJ1-5, with D possibly TRBD1 on 6 matching bases. The germline V and J ends were trimmed by 10 bases and 4 bases, with 14 bases remaining between them. There are 13 residues in the CDR3. Germline-derived CDR1 and CDR2 are MDHEN and SYDVKM. The CDR3 reads CAIRTALNQPQHF. In DNA form, the CDR3 reads TGTGCCATAAGGACAGCGTTAAATCAGCCCCAGCATTTT.

This chain connects TRBV4-1 to TRBJ2-7; 8 bases fit TRBD1. V gave up 0 bases and J gave up 2 bases; unmatched junction bases: 6. This CDR3 has 16 residues. From germline, CDR1 is MGHRA and CDR2 YSYEKL. CDR3 protein: CASSQDIPDRAYEQYF. Written as DNA, the CDR3 is TGCGCCAGCAGCCAAGATATCCCGGACAGGGCCTACGAGCAGTACTTC.

In this sample, this clone turned up a few times. This chain connects TRBV2 to TRBJ1-1; D is possibly TRBD1 (6 bases). The germline CDR1 and CDR2 sequences are SNHLY and FYNNEI. The V gene lost 7 bases and the J gene lost 2 bases, with 17 bases spanning the gap. This CDR3 is built from 15 residues. The CDR3, as DNA: TGTGCCAGCACCCCCCCCCGGACAGCTAACACTGAAGCTTTCTTT. Translation gives CASTPPRTANTEAFF.

V and J are TRBV30 and TRBJ1-6; D call uncertain. The CDR3 contains 12 residues. The V gene lost 1 base and the J gene lost 8 bases, with 6 bases spanning the gap. Germline V gene lookup returns CDR1 GTSNPN and CDR2 SVGIG (reference sequence). Here the CDR3 reads CAWSASYSPLHF. CDR3 nucleotides: TGTGCCTGGAGTGCGAGCTATTCACCCCTCCACTTT.

The J gene is TRBJ1-5, the V gene TRBV6-5, with D possibly being TRBD1 (6 bases). V was trimmed by 7 bases and J by 1 base, leaving 14 bases between them. CDR3 length: 15 residues. Germline CDR1 is MNHEY and CDR2 is SVGAGI. CDR3 DNA: TGTGCCAGCAAGCAGGGAGGGGGGAGCAATCAGCCCCAGCATTTT. It is translated as CASKQGGGSNQPQHF.

J is TRBJ1-5 and V is TRBV9, with a tentative D call TRBD1 (5 bases). Germline V CDR1 and CDR2: SGDLS, YYNGEE. V was shortened by 0 bases and J by 7 bases, with 14 bases between the two germline ends. The CDR3 contains 15 residues. Here the CDR3 reads CASSVGPLGGQPQHF. The CDR3 DNA reads as TGTGCCAGCAGCGTAGGACCGTTGGGGGGGCAGCCCCAGCATTTT.

The V and J genes are TRBV5-1 and TRBJ2-5; TRBD1 matches at 7 bases. The CDR3 has 15 residues. Germline V gives CDR1 SGHRS, CDR2 YFSETQ. J lost 5 bases, V lost 0 bases, and 7 bases had no gene match. As DNA, the CDR3 is TGCGCCAGCAGCTTGGGGACCCTAGGGGGCGAGACCCAGTACTTC. Amino acids: CASSLGTLGGETQYF.

In its sample, this clone was seen a few times. The chain uses TRBV5-6 and TRBJ1-1; perhaps TRBD1 as D (6 bases). Trimming pared 4 bases from V and 1 base from J, leaving 11 bases between. Germline V gene sequence: CDR1 SGHDT, CDR2 YYEEEE. The CDR3 contains 14 residues. CDR3 region: CASSPDRPNTEAFF. The DNA of the CDR3 is TGTGCCAGCAGCCCAGACAGGCCGAACACTGAAGCTTTCTTT.

This sequence joins TRBV7-2 and TRBJ1-6; D unclear. The CDR3 runs 14 residues. Germline V CDR1 and CDR2: SGHTA, FQGNSA. V was trimmed by 1 base and J by 5 bases, leaving 6 bases between them. The chain's CDR3 is CASSLGADNSPLHF. CDR3 coding DNA: TGTGCCAGCAGCTTAGGGGCAGATAATTCACCCCTCCACTTT.

The V and J genes are TRBV2 and TRBJ2-3; 7 bases are shared with TRBD2. The CDR3 runs to 16 residues. Losses at the gene ends were 6 bases for V and 1 base for J; bases not matched to a gene: 10. Germline lookup yields CDR1 SNHLY and CDR2 FYNNEI. The CDR3 sequence is CASSDQTSWGTDTQYF. The CDR3 DNA follows: TGTGCCAGCAGCGATCAGACTAGCTGGGGCACAGATACGCAGTATTTT.

The rearrangement uses TRBV7-9 and TRBJ1-2; D is possibly TRBD1 (5 bases). The CDR3 covers 16 residues. The ends were cut back, 0 bases at V and 4 bases at J, with 15 bases in the middle. Germline V CDR1 and CDR2: SEHNR, FQNEAQ (reference sequence). Here the CDR3 DNA reads TGTGCCAGCAGCTTAGCCTCGGGTGGGGGGAGCTATGGCTACACCTTC. Translating gives CASSLASGGGSYGYTF.

This clone was counted a single time. The chain is built from TRBV4-1 and TRBJ1-5; the match to TRBD1 covers 8 bases. This CDR3 has 15 amino acids. The V gene end was trimmed by 0 bases and the J gene end by 6 bases; junction bases not matched to a gene: 4. Germline values: CDR1 MGHRA, CDR2 YSYEKL. The CDR3, as DNA: TGCGCCAGCAGCCAAGACAGGGGGCTAGGTCAGCCCCAGCATTTT. It encodes CASSQDRGLGQPQHF.

V usage is TRBV11-1 and J usage is TRBJ2-5; D may be TRBD1 (6 bases). The CDR3 is made up of 12 amino acids. V was shortened by 3 bases and J by 5 bases, with 7 bases between the two germline ends. The germline V gene encodes CDR1 SGHAT and CDR2 FQDESV (reference sequence). The CDR3 nucleotides read TGTGCCAGCAGCTTTCAGGGGGAGACCCAGTACTTC. Residues: CASSFQGETQYF.